The sequence of this T cell receptor beta chain was determined in a study of PD-1 blockade in classical Hodgkin lymphoma. Study context: Administration of nivolumab to patients was at 3 mg/kg intravenously every 2 weeks. Points from the study as a whole: By C4D1, CD4+ diversity increased significantly, especially in complete responders. Patients newly diagnosed and complete responders had comparable baseline diversity.

The table came from immunoSEQ multiplex PCR; TCRdb's copy has only in-frame clones and leaves some out. The repertoire includes some 93,000 clones, approximately 78% of them detected once, and approximately 9% sits in the top ten. V was shortened by 8 bases and J by 0 bases, with 10 bases between the two germline ends. The CDR3 is made up of 14 amino acids. Germline V lookup: CDR1 MNHNY, CDR2 SVGAGI (reference sequence). Time point meaning: cycle 4 day 1 (C4D1), after 6 weeks of nivolumab. Following autologous stem cell transplantation, relapse occurred in every patient, and exposure to brentuximab vedotin varied. Of note for this clone: The antigen is unknown.

This sequence joins TRBV6-6 and TRBJ1-4; D is ambiguous. This material consisted of peripheral blood mononuclear cells (PBMCs), taken before the fourth cycle of nivolumab. This receptor was identified in a human donor with classical Hodgkin lymphoma. The CDR3 DNA reads TGTGCCAGCGCGCTCAGAGCAACTAATGAAAAACTGTTTTTT. Translation: CASALRATNEKLFF.